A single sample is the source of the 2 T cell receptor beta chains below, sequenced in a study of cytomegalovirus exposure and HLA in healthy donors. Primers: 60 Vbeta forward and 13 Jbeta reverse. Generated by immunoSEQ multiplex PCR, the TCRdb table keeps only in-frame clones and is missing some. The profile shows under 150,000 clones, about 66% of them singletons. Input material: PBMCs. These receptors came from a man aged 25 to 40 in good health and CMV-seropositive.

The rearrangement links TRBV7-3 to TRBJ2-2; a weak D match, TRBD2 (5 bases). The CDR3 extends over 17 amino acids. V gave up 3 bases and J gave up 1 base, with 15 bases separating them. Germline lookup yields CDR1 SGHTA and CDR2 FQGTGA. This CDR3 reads CASSLVGLAGNTGELFF. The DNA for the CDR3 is TGTGCCAGCAGCTTGGTCGGACTGGCCGGGAACACCGGGGAGCTGTTTTTT.

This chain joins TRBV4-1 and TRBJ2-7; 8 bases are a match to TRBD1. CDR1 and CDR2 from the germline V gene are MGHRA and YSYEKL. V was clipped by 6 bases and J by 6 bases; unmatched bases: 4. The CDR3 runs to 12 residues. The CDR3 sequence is CASSYTGGEQYF. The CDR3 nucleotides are TGCGCCAGCAGTTACACAGGGGGCGAGCAGTACTTC.